This T cell receptor (beta chain) was documented in a study of T cells after yellow fever vaccination. The study, taken as a whole, reports: The booster saw the reappearance of most primary-vaccination clones (roughly 96% CD4, about 90% CD8). There was a small share of clonotypes that showed up in both the CD4 and CD8 compartments.

Remarks on this clonotype: Its antigen is unidentified.

A single record per CDR3 protein comes from TCRdb applying MiXCR to the 5' RACE reads. The sample consists of about 320,000 distinct CDR3 sequences, around 13% of them appearing once. Sequenced material: CD4+ T cells sorted from PBMCs, taken 15 days after the yellow fever booster vaccination. This TCR derives from a young man who received the YFV17D yellow fever vaccine.

The CDR3 is CASSPGVNTEAFF. The CDR3 region has the DNA TGCGCCAGCAGCCCCGGGGTTAACACTGAAGCTTTCTTT. The V call is TRBV5-1, the J call TRBJ1-1; D ambiguous. V was shortened by 4 bases and J by 2 bases, with 9 bases between the two germline ends. CDR1 and CDR2 (germline): SGHRS, YFSETQ. There are 13 residues in the CDR3.